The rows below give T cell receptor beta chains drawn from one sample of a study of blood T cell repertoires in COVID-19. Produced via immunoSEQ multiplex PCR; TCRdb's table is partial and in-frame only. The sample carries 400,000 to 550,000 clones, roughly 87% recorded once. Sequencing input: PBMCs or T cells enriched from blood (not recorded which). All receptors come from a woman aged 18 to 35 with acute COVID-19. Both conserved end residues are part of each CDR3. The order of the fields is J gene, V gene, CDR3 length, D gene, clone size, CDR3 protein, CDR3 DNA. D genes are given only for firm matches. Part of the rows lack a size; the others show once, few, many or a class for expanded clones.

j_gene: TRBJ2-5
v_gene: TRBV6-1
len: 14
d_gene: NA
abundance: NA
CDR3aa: CASSEVRYVETQYF
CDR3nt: TGTGCCAGCAGTGAAGTTCGGTATGTGGAGACCCAGTACTTC

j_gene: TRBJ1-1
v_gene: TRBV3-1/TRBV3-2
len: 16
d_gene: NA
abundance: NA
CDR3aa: CASSQDRQPSGTEAFF
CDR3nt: TGTGCCAGCAGCCAAGATAGGCAGCCCTCGGGCACTGAAGCTTTCTTT

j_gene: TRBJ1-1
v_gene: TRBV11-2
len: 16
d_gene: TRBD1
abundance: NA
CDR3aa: CASSTIRGGQGLGAFF
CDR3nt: TGTGCCAGCAGCACCATTAGGGGGGGACAGGGGCTTGGAGCTTTCTTT

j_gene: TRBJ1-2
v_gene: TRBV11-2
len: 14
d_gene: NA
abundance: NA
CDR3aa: CASSLSGSNYGYTF
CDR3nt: TGTGCCAGCAGCTTGTCCGGGTCTAACTATGGCTACACCTTC

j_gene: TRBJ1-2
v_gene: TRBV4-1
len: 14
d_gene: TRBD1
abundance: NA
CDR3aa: CASSQDRVDYGYTF
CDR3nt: TGCGCCAGCAGCCAGGACAGGGTAGACTATGGCTACACCTTC

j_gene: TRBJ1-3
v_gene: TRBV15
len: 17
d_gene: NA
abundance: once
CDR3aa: CATSRDYQAGSGNTIYF
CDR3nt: TGTGCCACCAGCAGAGATTACCAGGCAGGCTCTGGAAACACCATATATTTT

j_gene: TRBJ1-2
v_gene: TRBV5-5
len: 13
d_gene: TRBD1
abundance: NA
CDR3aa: CASSSSTGLGYTF
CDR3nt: TGTGCCAGCAGCTCGTCGACAGGGTTAGGCTACACCTTC

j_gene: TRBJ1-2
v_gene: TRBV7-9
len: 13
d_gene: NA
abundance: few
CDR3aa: CASSTSQNYGYTF
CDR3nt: TGTGCCAGCAGCACGTCACAGAACTATGGCTACACCTTC

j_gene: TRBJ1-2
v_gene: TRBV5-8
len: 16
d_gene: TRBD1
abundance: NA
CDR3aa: CASSLIYGDRARGYTF
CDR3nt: TGTGCCAGCAGCTTGATTTACGGGGACAGGGCTCGAGGCTACACCTTC

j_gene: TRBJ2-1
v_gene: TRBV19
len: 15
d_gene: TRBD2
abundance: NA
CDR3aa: CASRSPSGAYNEQFF
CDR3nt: TGTGCCAGTCGATCTCCTAGCGGGGCATACAATGAGCAGTTCTTC